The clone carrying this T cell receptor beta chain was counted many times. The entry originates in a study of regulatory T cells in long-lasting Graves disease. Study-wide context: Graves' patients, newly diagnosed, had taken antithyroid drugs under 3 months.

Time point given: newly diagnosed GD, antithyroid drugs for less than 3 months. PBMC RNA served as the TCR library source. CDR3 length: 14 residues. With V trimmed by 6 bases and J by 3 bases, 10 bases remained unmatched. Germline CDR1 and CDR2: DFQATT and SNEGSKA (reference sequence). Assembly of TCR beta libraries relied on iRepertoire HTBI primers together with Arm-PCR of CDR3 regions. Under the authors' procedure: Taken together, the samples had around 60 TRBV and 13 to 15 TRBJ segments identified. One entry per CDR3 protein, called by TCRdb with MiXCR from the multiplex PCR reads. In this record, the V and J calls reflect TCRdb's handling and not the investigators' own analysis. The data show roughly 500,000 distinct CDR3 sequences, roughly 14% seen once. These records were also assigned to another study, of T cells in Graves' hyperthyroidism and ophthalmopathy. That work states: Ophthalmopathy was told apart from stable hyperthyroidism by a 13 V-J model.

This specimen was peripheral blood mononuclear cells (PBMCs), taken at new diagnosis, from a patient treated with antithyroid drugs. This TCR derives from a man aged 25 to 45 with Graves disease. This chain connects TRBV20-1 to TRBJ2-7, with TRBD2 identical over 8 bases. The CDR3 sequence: CSAVAGTNGYEQYF. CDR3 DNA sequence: TGCAGTGCAGTAGCGGGAACGAACGGCTACGAGCAGTACTTC.